These T cell receptor beta chains were read from a single sample in a study of blood T cells in healthy people across ages. From the 5' RACE reads, TCRdb called clonotypes with MiXCR, one entry per CDR3 protein. The sample yields about 580,000 distinct CDR3 sequences, 47% seen once. Input material: blood. The receptor set was obtained from a man older than 75 in good health. The CDR3 runs from the conserved cysteine through the conserved F or W. A D gene is named only where the DNA matches it firmly. Clone size is stated in some rows and not others, as once, few, many or a class when expanded.

clone_size,j_call,v_call,d_call,cdr3_nt,cdr3_aa
-,TRBJ2-5,TRBV20-1,-,TGCAGCGCACCCTCTGCGGGGCAGATGGAGACCCAGTACTTC,CSAPSAGQMETQYF
-,TRBJ1-1,TRBV25-1,-,TGTGCCAGCAGTGACAGGGTCGGTCCTGAAGCTTTCTTT,CASSDRVGPEAFF
-,TRBJ1-2,TRBV5-1,TRBD1,TGCGCCAGCAGCTCTACCACAGGGGGACGTCAGAGTTACTATGGCTACACCTTC,CASSSTTGGRQSYYGYTF
-,TRBJ2-5,TRBV12-3/TRBV12-4,-,TGTGCCAACCGCAAGACGCCGGGGGAGGAGACCCAGTACTTC,CANRKTPGEETQYF
-,TRBJ2-7,TRBV10-3,-,TGTGCCATCAGTGATGGGAGGTTCTCCTACGAGCAGTACTTC,CAISDGRFSYEQYF
-,TRBJ1-2,TRBV12-3/TRBV12-4,-,TGTGCCAGCAGTTCCCCCGCGGTAGGCAACTATGGCTACACCTTC,CASSSPAVGNYGYTF
-,TRBJ2-4,TRBV28,TRBD2,TGTGCCAGCAGTTTCGTCCCAGGGACTAGCATTCAGTACTTC,CASSFVPGTSIQYF
few,TRBJ2-3,TRBV11-2,TRBD2,TGTGCCAGCAGCTATACCCTAGCGGGACCCACAGATACGCAGTATTTT,CASSYTLAGPTDTQYF
few,TRBJ2-3,TRBV24-1,-,TGTGCCACCAGTCCCGGCCACGATACGCAGTATTTT,CATSPGHDTQYF
-,TRBJ2-3,TRBV5-1,-,TGCGCCAGCAGCTTGGAAGTCACTGGGCCAGATACGCAGTATTTT,CASSLEVTGPDTQYF
-,TRBJ2-7,TRBV21-1,-,TGTGCCAGCAGCGGTCCGGACAGGGGATATTACGAGCAGTACTTC,CASSGPDRGYYEQYF
-,TRBJ1-2,TRBV18,-,TGTGCCAGCTCACCACCGGTCCAGGATGGCTACACCTTC,CASSPPVQDGYTF
-,TRBJ2-2,TRBV7-2,TRBD2,TGTGCCAGCTCCCCGGATAGCGGGAGAGGGGAGCTGTTTTTT,CASSPDSGRGELFF
once,TRBJ1-5,TRBV2,TRBD1,TGTGCCAGCAGTGCTACGCAGGGGGCCAAGGGAACTATTACTTATCGGCCCCAGCATTTT,CASSATQGAKGTITYRPQHF
-,TRBJ2-5,TRBV28,-,TGTGCCAGCGGCTCTAGAAACAGGATTCAAGAGACCCAGTACTTC,CASGSRNRIQETQYF
once,TRBJ2-1,TRBV29-1,TRBD2,TGCAGCGCCCGGGAGGGTTCCTACAATGAGCAGTTCTTC,CSAREGSYNEQFF
-,TRBJ2-3,TRBV21-1,-,TGTGCCAGCAGCAAGGACAAAAGAGGTCGAGATACGCAGTATTTT,CASSKDKRGRDTQYF
-,TRBJ2-6,TRBV5-1,-,TGCGCCAGCAGCTTAGAGTCTGGGGCCAACGTCCTGACTTTC,CASSLESGANVLTF
few,TRBJ1-5,TRBV20-1,-,TGCAGTGCTAGAGATCAATGGGGCCAGCCCCAGCATTTT,CSARDQWGQPQHF
once,TRBJ2-1,TRBV4-2,TRBD2,TGTGCCAGCAGCCAAGAGTCCGGGGGGAGGACCTACAATGAGCAGTTCTTC,CASSQESGGRTYNEQFF
few,TRBJ1-1,TRBV10-3,TRBD1,TGTGCCATCAGGAGAGAGGGGGCGGGCACTGAAGCTTTCTTT,CAIRREGAGTEAFF
few,TRBJ2-1,TRBV5-1,-,TGCGCCAGCAGCCCGGACGGGGGCTACAATGAGCAGTTCTTC,CASSPDGGYNEQFF
-,TRBJ1-6,TRBV20-1,-,TGCAGTGCTATTCGCGGAGGGCGGCACCCATATAATTCACCCCTCCACTTT,CSAIRGGRHPYNSPLHF
-,TRBJ2-4,TRBV7-9,-,TGTGCCAGCAGCTTAGGGACACTAGAAAACATTCAGTACTTC,CASSLGTLENIQYF
few,TRBJ2-7,TRBV4-3,-,TGCGCCAGCAGCCAGTACAGGTTTGGTTTCTACGAGCAGTACTTC,CASSQYRFGFYEQYF
-,TRBJ2-5,TRBV12-3/TRBV12-4,-,TGTGCCAGCAGTTTTATGGGTGAAGGAGAGACCCAGTACTTC,CASSFMGEGETQYF
-,TRBJ2-7,TRBV28,-,TGTGCCAGCAGGCCCACAGGCGGGATGGGTGGGTACGAGCAGTACTTC,CASRPTGGMGGYEQYF
few,TRBJ2-3,TRBV20-1,TRBD2,TGCAGTGCTAGTAGCGGGGACTACGGGACAGATACGCAGTATTTT,CSASSGDYGTDTQYF
-,TRBJ2-2,TRBV9,TRBD2,TGTGCCAGCAGCGTCGCAGTTAGCGGGGGGGGCGCCGGGGAGCTGTTTTTT,CASSVAVSGGGAGELFF
-,TRBJ2-2,TRBV4-2,-,TGTGCCAGCAGCCAAGTTAGCAGGGTAACCGGGGAGCTGTTTTTT,CASSQVSRVTGELFF
-,TRBJ1-4,TRBV20-1,-,TGCAGTGCTCCCGGACAGCGGGAAAAACTGTTTTTT,CSAPGQREKLFF
-,TRBJ2-3,TRBV20-1,-,TGCAGTGCTAGAGATCGGGAGTCCCTCGTGCAGTATTTT,CSARDRESLVQYF